These 21 T cell receptor beta chains originate from one sample sequenced in a study of T cell responses to AZD1222 COVID-19 vaccine. The assay was immunoSEQ multiplex PCR, and TCRdb's table has in-frame clones only and misses some. This table has about 160,000 clones, about 92% appearing once. Sample: peripheral blood, taken 28 days after the second AZD1222 dose. The receptors originated from an adult who received the AZD1222 COVID-19 vaccine.

The J gene is TRBJ1-6, the V gene TRBV5-1; 9 nucleotides line up with TRBD1. Trimming at V came to 1 base and at J to 9 bases, leaving 8 bases not matched to a gene. Per germline, CDR1 SGHRS and CDR2 YFSETQ. The CDR3 is made up of 16 amino acids. As DNA, the CDR3 is TGCGCCAGCAGCTTGTCCGGGACAGGGCGAAGTTCACCCCTCCACTTT. This codes for CASSLSGTGRSSPLHF.

This clone appeared a single time. The chain employs TRBV28 and TRBJ2-6, with D perhaps being TRBD1 or TRBD2 (5 bases each). Germline loops: CDR1 MDHEN, CDR2 SYDVKM. This CDR3 has 16 amino acids. V was clipped by 4 bases and J by 0 bases, with 10 bases between them. The chain's CDR3 is CASSSEGRSGANVLTF. For the CDR3, the DNA is TGTGCCAGCAGTTCCGAGGGGCGCTCTGGGGCCAACGTCCTGACTTTC.

The V gene is TRBV30, the J gene TRBJ1-1; D is uncertain. Between the trimmed V and J ends, which lost 6 bases and 6 bases, there was a span of 11 bases. This CDR3 spans 11 amino acids. Germline-derived CDR1 and CDR2 are GTSNPN and SVGIG (reference sequence). The CDR3 sequence is CACFHEAEAFF. For the CDR3, the DNA is TGTGCCTGTTTCCACGAGGCTGAAGCTTTCTTT.

This sequence joins TRBV5-4 and TRBJ1-2; 7 nucleotides line up with TRBD1. CDR3 length: 16 residues. From germline, CDR1 is SGHNT and CDR2 YYREEE (reference sequence). The V segment lost 3 bases and the J segment 8 bases; nucleotides outside the gene matches: 16. CDR3 sequence (DNA): TGTGCCAGCAGCTCGGTCCCCAATAGACAGGGCGGGGGCTACACCTTC. Translation: CASSSVPNRQGGGYTF.

The chain couples TRBV7-3 to TRBJ2-1, with D unresolved. In germline, CDR1 is SGHTA, CDR2 FQGTGA. The length of the CDR3 is 14 residues. Trimming pared 4 bases from V and 5 bases from J, leaving 12 bases between. CDR3 amino acids: CASSSSSVNNEQFF. The CDR3 bases are TGTGCCAGCAGCTCATCCTCTGTCAACAATGAGCAGTTCTTC.

The chain links TRBV5-1 to TRBJ1-6, with TRBD1 as a possible D gene (5 bases). Germline assignment: CDR1 SGHRS and CDR2 YFSETQ. The length of the CDR3 is 17 residues. The ends were cut back, 4 bases at V and 1 base at J, with 15 bases in the middle. For the CDR3, the DNA is TGCGCCAGCAGCACGTCGGGAGGGGCATCCTATAATTCACCCCTCCACTTT. Amino acids: CASSTSGGASYNSPLHF.

This chain connects TRBV2 to TRBJ1-1; weak D call: TRBD1 (6 bases). Germline values: CDR1 SNHLY, CDR2 FYNNEI. V lost 6 bases, J lost 0 bases, and 17 bases lay in between. This CDR3 has 16 residues. The CDR3 DNA follows: TGTGCCAGCAGGGGCAGGGGACTAGGAATGAACACTGAAGCTTTCTTT. Its protein product is CASRGRGLGMNTEAFF.

This chain links TRBV9 with TRBJ1-2, with D possibly being TRBD1 (5 bases). Looked up from germline, CDR1 is SGDLS and CDR2 is YYNGEE. The ends were cut back, 5 bases at V and 3 bases at J, with 11 bases in the middle. CDR3 length equals 13 residues. The CDR3 is CASSQGSDYGYTF. CDR3 DNA sequence: TGTGCCAGCAGTCAGGGCAGCGACTATGGCTACACCTTC.

The gene calls are TRBV3-1 (or the pseudogene TRBV3-2) and TRBJ2-7; no definite D call. Germline V gene data show CDR1 as LGHDT and CDR2 as YNNKEL (reference sequence). Trimming left V 1 base short and J 3 bases short, with 7 bases between. The CDR3 loop spans 13 amino acids. The CDR3 here is CASSQVSHYEQYF. The DNA for the CDR3 is TGTGCCAGCAGCCAAGTCTCGCACTACGAGCAGTACTTC.

The gene calls are TRBV29-1 and TRBJ2-7; 7 bases are a match to TRBD2. J was trimmed by 1 base and V by 3 bases; bases with no gene match: 3. The CDR3 sequence is 13 residues long. Germline V lookup: CDR1 SQVTM, CDR2 ANQGSEA. CDR3 residues: CSVDRGGSYEQYF. In nucleotides, the CDR3 is TGCAGCGTTGATCGCGGGGGATCCTACGAGCAGTACTTC.

This chain joins TRBV10-2 and TRBJ2-1, with a weak D call TRBD1 (6 bases). Per the germline V gene, CDR1 is WSHSY and CDR2 is SAAADI. The V end lost 3 bases, the J end lost 6 bases, and 9 bases lay between the germline ends. This CDR3 is built from 13 residues. Written as DNA, the CDR3 is TGCGCCAGCAGTGAAAAAGGGGGCAATGAGCAGTTCTTC. Translating gives CASSEKGGNEQFF.

This chain links TRBV6-5 with TRBJ2-2; TRBD2 is a possible D gene (5 bases). Per the germline V gene, CDR1 is MNHEY and CDR2 is SVGAGI. The V gene lost 4 bases and the J gene lost 0 bases, with 12 bases spanning the gap. The CDR3 spans 16 residues. Written as DNA, the CDR3 is TGTGCCAGCAGTTTCCGGCTAGCAGCGAACACCGGGGAGCTGTTTTTT. This encodes CASSFRLAANTGELFF.

The table lists this clone with a count of one. This chain links TRBV12-5 with TRBJ2-5, with D possibly TRBD2 on 6 matching bases. Germline CDR1 LGHNT, CDR2 FRNRAP. The CDR3 is 13 residues long. V shed 8 bases and J shed 1 base, with 11 bases lying between them. The CDR3 DNA follows: TGTGCTAGTAGAACCGGGAGCCAAGAGACCCAGTACTTC. Encoded protein: CASRTGSQETQYF.

The V gene is TRBV24-1, the J gene TRBJ2-1; 7 bases are shared with TRBD1. The CDR3 is 14 residues long. Germline V gene data show CDR1 as KGHDR and CDR2 as SFDVKD. With 7 bases clipped from V and 2 bases from J, the junction kept 4 bases outside the gene matches. CDR3 DNA: TGTGCCACCAGCGACAGGGATCCCTACAATGAGCAGTTCTTC. Amino acid sequence: CATSDRDPYNEQFF.

The V gene is TRBV2, the J gene TRBJ1-1, with 7 nucleotides matching TRBD1. The CDR3 extends over 13 amino acids. Germline loops: CDR1 SNHLY, CDR2 FYNNEI. V shed 7 bases and J 1 base; nucleotides not matched to a gene: 3. The CDR3 region is CASKGQTNTEAFF. CDR3 nucleotide sequence: TGTGCCAGCAAGGGACAGACGAACACTGAAGCTTTCTTT. Complete variable domain (other parts from reference TRBV2 and TRBJ1-1): EPEVTQTPSHQVTQMGQEVILRCVPISNHLYFYWYRQILGQKVEFLVSFYNNEISEKSEIFDDQFSVERPDGSNFTLKIRSTKLEDSAMYFCASKGQTNTEAFFGQGTRLTVV.

The chain couples TRBV7-2 to TRBJ1-1; possible D gene TRBD1, 5 bases. The CDR3 consists of 13 residues. Looked up from germline, CDR1 is SGHTA and CDR2 is FQGNSA. V lost 0 bases and J lost 3, with 5 bases in between. CDR3 loop: CASSLAGDTEAFF. CDR3 sequence (DNA): TGTGCCAGCAGCTTAGCAGGGGACACTGAAGCTTTCTTT.

This chain links TRBV18 with TRBJ1-1; no firm D call. V lost 2 bases to trimming and J lost 5 bases, with 9 bases between them. There are 13 residues in the CDR3. Germline CDR1 reads KGHSH; CDR2 reads LQKENI. The CDR3 coding sequence is TGTGCCAGCTCACCATCGGGAGGAACTGAAGCTTTCTTT. It is translated as CASSPSGGTEAFF.

The rearrangement joins TRBV24-1 to TRBJ1-1, with TRBD1 as a possible D gene (6 bases). V lost 5 bases and J lost 2, with 11 bases in between. Germline assignment: CDR1 KGHDR and CDR2 SFDVKD. This CDR3 spans 14 amino acids. Here the CDR3 DNA reads TGTGCCACCAGTGTGGGGGCGGGAAACACTGAAGCTTTCTTT. It encodes CATSVGAGNTEAFF.

The chain carries TRBV30 and TRBJ1-2, with D maybe TRBD1 (6 bases). V lost 0 bases and J lost 1, with 21 bases in between. Germline CDR1 reads GTSNPN; CDR2 reads SVGIG (reference sequence). The length of the CDR3 is 18 residues. The DNA of the CDR3 is TGTGCCTGGAGTGTTTGGGGGCTTTCCGTCACCGATAACTATGGCTACACCTTC. It encodes CAWSVWGLSVTDNYGYTF.

The gene calls are TRBV7-2 and TRBJ1-2; the D gene is possibly TRBD1 (6 bases). The germline CDR1 and CDR2 sequences are SGHTA and FQGNSA. Deletions cut 2 bases from V and 8 bases from J, with 12 bases between. The CDR3 spans 13 residues. The CDR3 sequence is CASSLSRGNGYTF. DNA for the CDR3: TGTGCCAGCAGCTTATCAAGGGGGAACGGCTACACCTTC.

The rearrangement links TRBV7-9 to TRBJ1-3, with D unresolved. Germline V gene data show CDR1 as SEHNR and CDR2 as FQNEAQ (reference sequence). This CDR3 is built from 17 residues. Trimming removed 3 bases from V and 0 bases from J, with 15 bases in between. In DNA form, the CDR3 reads TGTGCCAGCAGCTTTTTAGGCCGAGGTGGCTCTGGAAACACCATATATTTT. Amino acid sequence: CASSFLGRGGSGNTIYF.